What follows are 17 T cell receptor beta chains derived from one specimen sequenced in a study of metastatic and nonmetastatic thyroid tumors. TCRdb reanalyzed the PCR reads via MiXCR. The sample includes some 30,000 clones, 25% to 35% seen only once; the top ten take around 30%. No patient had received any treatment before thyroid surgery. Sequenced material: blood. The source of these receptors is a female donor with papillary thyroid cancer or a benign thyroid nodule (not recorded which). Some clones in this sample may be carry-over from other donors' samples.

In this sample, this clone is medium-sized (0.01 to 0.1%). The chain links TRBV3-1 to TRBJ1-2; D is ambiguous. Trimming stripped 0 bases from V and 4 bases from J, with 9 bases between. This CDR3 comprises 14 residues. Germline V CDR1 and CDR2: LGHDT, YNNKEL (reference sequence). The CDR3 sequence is CASSQDSAGYGYTF. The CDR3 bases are TGTGCCAGCAGCCAAGACTCAGCGGGCTATGGCTACACCTTC.

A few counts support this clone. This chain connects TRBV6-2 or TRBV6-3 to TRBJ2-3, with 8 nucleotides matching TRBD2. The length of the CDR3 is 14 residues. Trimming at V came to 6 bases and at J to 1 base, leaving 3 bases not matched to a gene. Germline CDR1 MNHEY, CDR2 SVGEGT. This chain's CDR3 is CASRTTSGTDTQYF. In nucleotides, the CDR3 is TGTGCCAGCAGGACGACTAGCGGCACAGATACGCAGTATTTT.

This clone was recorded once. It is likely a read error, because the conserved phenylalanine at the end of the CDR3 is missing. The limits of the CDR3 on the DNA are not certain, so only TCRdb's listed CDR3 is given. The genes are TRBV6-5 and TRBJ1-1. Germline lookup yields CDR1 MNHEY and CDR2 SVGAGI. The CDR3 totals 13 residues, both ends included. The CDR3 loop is CASSYRVNTEACC.

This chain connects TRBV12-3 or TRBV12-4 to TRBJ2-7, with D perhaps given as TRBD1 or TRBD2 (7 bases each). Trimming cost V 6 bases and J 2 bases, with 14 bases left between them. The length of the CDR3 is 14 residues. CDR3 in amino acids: CASSIRGGAYEQYF. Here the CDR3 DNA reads TGTGCCAGCAGCATCAGGGGGGGCGCCTACGAGCAGTACTTC.

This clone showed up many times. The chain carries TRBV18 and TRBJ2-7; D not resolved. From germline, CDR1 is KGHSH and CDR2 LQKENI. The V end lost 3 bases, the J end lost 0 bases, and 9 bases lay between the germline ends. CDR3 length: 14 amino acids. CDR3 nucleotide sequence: TGTGCCAGCTCACCTAGCCCTATCTCCTACGAGCAGTACTTC. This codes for CASSPSPISYEQYF.

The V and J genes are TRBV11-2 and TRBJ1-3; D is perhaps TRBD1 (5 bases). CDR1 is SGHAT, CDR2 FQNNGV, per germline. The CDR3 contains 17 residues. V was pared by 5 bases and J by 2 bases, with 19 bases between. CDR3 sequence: CASSRSGTLQAGNTIYF. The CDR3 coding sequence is TGTGCCAGCAGCAGATCGGGGACGCTACAAGCTGGAAACACCATATATTTT.

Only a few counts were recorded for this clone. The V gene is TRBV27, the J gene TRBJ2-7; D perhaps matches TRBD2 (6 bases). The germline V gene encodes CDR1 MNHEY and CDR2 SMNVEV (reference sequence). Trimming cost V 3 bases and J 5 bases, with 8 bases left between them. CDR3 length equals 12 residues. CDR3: CASSLGGDEQYF. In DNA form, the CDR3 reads TGTGCCAGCAGTTTGGGGGGAGACGAGCAGTACTTC.

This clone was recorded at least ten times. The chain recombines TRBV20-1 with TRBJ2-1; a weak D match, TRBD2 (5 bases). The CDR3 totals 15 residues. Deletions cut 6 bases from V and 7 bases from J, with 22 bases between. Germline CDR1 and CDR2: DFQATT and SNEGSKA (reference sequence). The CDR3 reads CSAGRPDSVVNEQFF. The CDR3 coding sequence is TGCAGTGCAGGAAGGCCGGACTCCGTCGTGAATGAGCAGTTCTTC.

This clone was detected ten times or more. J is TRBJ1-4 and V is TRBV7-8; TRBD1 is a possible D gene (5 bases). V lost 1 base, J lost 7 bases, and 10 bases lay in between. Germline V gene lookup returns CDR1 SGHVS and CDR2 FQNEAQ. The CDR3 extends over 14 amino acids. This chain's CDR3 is CASSLGGGGEKLFF. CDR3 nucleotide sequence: TGTGCCAGCAGCTTAGGGGGCGGTGGTGAAAAACTGTTTTTT.

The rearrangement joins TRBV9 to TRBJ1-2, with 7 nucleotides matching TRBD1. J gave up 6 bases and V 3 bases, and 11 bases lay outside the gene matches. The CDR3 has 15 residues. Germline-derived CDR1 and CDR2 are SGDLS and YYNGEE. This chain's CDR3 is CASSESTGCTDGYTF. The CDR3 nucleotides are TGTGCCAGCAGCGAATCGACAGGGTGCACCGATGGCTACACCTTC.

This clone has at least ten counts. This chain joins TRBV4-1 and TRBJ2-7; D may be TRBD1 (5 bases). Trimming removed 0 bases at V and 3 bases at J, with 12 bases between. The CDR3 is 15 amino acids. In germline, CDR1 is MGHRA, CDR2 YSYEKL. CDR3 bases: TGCGCCAGCAGCCAAGATCCTGGGGCGTACTACGAGCAGTACTTC. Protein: CASSQDPGAYYEQYF.

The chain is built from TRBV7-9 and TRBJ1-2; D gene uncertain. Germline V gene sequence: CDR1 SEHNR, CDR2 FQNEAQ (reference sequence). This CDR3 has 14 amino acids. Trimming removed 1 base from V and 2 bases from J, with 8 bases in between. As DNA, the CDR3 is TGTGCCAGCAGCTTAGATTGGGGAAACTATGGCTACACCTTC. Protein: CASSLDWGNYGYTF. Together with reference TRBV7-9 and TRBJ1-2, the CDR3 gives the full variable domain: DTGVSQNPRHKITKRGQNVTFRCDPISEHNRLYWYRQTLGQGPEFLTYFQNEAQLEKSRLLSDRFSAERPKGSFSTLEIQRTEQGDSAMYLCASSLDWGNYGYTFGSGTRLTVV.

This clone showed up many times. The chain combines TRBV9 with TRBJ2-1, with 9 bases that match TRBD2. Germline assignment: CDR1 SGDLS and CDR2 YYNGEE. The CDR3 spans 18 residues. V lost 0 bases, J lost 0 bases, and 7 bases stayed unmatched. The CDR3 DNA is TGTGCCAGCAGCGTAGAGGTAGCGGGGGCCTACTCCTACAATGAGCAGTTCTTC. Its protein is CASSVEVAGAYSYNEQFF.

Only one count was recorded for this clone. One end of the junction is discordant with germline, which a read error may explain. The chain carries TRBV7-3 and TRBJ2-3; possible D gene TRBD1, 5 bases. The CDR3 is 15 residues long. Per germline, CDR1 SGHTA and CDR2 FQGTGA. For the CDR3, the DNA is TGTGTCAGCAGTCCCGGACACGTGATTGTGGATACGCAGTATTTT. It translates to CVSSPGHVIVDTQYF.

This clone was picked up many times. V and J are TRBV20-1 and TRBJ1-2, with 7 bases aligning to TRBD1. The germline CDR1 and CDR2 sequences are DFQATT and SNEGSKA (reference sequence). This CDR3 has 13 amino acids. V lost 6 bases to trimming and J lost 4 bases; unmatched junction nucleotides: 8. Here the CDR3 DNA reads TGCAGTGCCACCCCAGGGGGAAGCTATGGCTACACCTTC. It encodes CSATPGGSYGYTF.

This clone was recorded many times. CDR3: CASSSTHGVTDTQYF. Written as DNA, the CDR3 is TGTGCCAGCAGTTCGACTCATGGGGTCACAGATACGCAGTATTTT. This sequence joins TRBV12-3 or TRBV12-4 and TRBJ2-3; D not resolved. V was cut by 4 bases and J by 2 bases, with 13 bases left in between. CDR3 size: 15 residues.

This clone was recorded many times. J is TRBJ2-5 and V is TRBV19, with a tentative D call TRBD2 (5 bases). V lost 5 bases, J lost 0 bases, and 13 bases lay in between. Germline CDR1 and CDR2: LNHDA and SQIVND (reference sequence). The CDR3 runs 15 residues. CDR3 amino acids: CASSSAGRYQETQYF. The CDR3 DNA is TGTGCCAGTAGTTCGGCGGGCAGGTACCAAGAGACCCAGTACTTC.